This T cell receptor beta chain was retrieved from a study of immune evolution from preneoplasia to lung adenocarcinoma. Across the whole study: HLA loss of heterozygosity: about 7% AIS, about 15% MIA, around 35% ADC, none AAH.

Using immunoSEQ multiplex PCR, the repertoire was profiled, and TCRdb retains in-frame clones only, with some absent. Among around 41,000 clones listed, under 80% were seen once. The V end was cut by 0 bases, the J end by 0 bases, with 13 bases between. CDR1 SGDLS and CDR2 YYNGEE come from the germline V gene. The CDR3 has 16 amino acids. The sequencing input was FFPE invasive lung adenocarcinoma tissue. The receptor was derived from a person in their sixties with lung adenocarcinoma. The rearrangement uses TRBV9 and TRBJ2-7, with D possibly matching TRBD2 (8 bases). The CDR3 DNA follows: TGTGCCAGCAGCGTAGCAGGGGGGACTAGCTCCTACGAGCAGTACTTC. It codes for CASSVAGGTSSYEQYF.